This TCR beta chain was sequenced for a study of cytomegalovirus exposure and HLA in healthy donors. The data were produced by immunoSEQ multiplex PCR, yet TCRdb's version contains in-frame clones alone and is incomplete. The data hold under 60,000 clones, with about nine tenths observed a single time. The sequence derives from a young woman in good health and CMV-seronegative. Specimen: PBMCs.

CDR3 in amino acids: CASGDGTHRAKNIQYF. The CDR3 DNA is TGTGCCAGCGGAGACGGGACACACAGAGCCAAAAACATTCAGTACTTC. V gene TRBV7-9 combines with J gene TRBJ2-4; D might be TRBD1 (6 bases). The CDR3 loop spans 16 amino acids. Trimming stripped 8 bases from V and 0 bases from J, with 17 bases between. Germline V gene sequence: CDR1 SEHNR, CDR2 FQNEAQ (reference sequence).